The clone carrying this T cell receptor (beta chain) has a handful of counts. The record originates from a study of blood T cells in healthy people across ages. The CDR3 length is 13 residues. Trimming took off 2 bases at V and 5 bases at J, with 12 bases between the two ends. Germline CDR1 SQVTM, CDR2 ANQGSEA. The authors ran a second PCR of about 6 to 11 cycles using a sample-barcoded 5' primer and a J-beta primer mix. One entry per CDR3 protein results from TCRdb running MiXCR on the 5' RACE reads. The repertoire holds hundreds of thousands of distinct CDR3 sequences, with around three fifths as singletons.

V is TRBV29-1 and J is TRBJ1-1, with D possibly matching TRBD1 (5 bases). The sample was blood. This clonotype was obtained from a man in his 60s in good health. Here the CDR3 DNA reads TGCAGCGTTGAAAAGGGTGGGGGGACTGAAGCTTTCTTT. Translating gives CSVEKGGGTEAFF.